Shown below are 18 T cell receptor beta chains from a single sample sequenced in a study of T cell responses to AZD1222 COVID-19 vaccine. Produced via immunoSEQ multiplex PCR; TCRdb's table is partial and in-frame only. The profile shows approximately 100,000 clones, roughly nine tenths of them singletons. Material: peripheral blood, obtained 28 days after the second AZD1222 dose. Receptors originate from an adult who received the AZD1222 COVID-19 vaccine.

The CDR3 bases are TGTGCCAGCAGCGGCATACAGGGGCCCCACTACAATGAGCAGTTCTTC. As protein: CASSGIQGPHYNEQFF. The chain combines TRBV7-6 with TRBJ2-1; 7 nucleotides line up with TRBD1. This CDR3 comprises 16 residues. The germline V gene encodes CDR1 SGHVS and CDR2 FNYEAQ. Trimming removed 5 bases from V and 3 bases from J; junction bases left unmatched: 10. Supplemented by reference TRBV7-6 and TRBJ2-1, the full variable domain reads GAGVSQSPRYKVTKRGQDVALRCDPISGHVSLYWYRQALGQGPEFLTYFNYEAQQDKSGLPNDRFSAERPEGSISTLTIQRTEQRDSAMYRCASSGIQGPHYNEQFFGPGTRLTVL.

V gene TRBV25-1 combines with J gene TRBJ2-3, with D perhaps being TRBD1 or TRBD2 (6 bases each). Per the germline V gene, CDR1 is MGHDK and CDR2 is SYGVNS. This CDR3 region has 15 residues. V was trimmed by 7 bases and J by 1 base, leaving 15 bases between them. CDR3 protein: CASTPGGARTDTQYF. CDR3 DNA sequence: TGTGCCAGCACTCCCGGGGGCGCGCGCACAGATACGCAGTATTTT.

The DNA for the CDR3 is TGTGCCACCAGTGGGGACAAACCCTACGAGCAGTACTTC. This sequence encodes CATSGDKPYEQYF. The chain combines TRBV24-1 with TRBJ2-7; D is possibly TRBD1 (6 bases). V dropped 5 bases and J dropped 2 bases, with 9 bases sitting between them. The germline V gene has CDR1 KGHDR and CDR2 SFDVKD. The CDR3 loop spans 13 amino acids.

The rearrangement links TRBV4-1 to TRBJ1-3; possible D gene TRBD1, 5 bases. Between the trimmed V and J ends, which lost 0 bases and 4 bases, there was a span of 13 bases. CDR1 and CDR2 (germline): MGHRA, YSYEKL. The CDR3 is 16 amino acids. The CDR3 spells CASSQDPGGRGNTIYF. In DNA, the CDR3 is TGCGCCAGCAGCCAAGACCCCGGGGGAAGGGGAAACACCATATATTTT.

The chain is built from TRBV6-5 and TRBJ1-6, with D uncertain. The CDR3 contains 14 residues. Germline loops: CDR1 MNHEY, CDR2 SVGAGI. V lost 7 bases and J lost 5, with 12 bases in between. CDR3 in amino acids: CASIQGFNNSPLHF. In DNA form, the CDR3 reads TGTGCCAGCATCCAAGGATTCAATAATTCACCCCTCCACTTT.

The chain employs TRBV11-2 and TRBJ2-7, with TRBD1 identical over 7 bases. Germline V gives CDR1 SGHAT, CDR2 FQNNGV. The V and J ends lost 5 bases and 2 bases, in that order; junction bases with no gene match: 12. CDR3 length equals 16 residues. The CDR3 loop reads CASSTIFQGDAYEQYF. The CDR3 DNA is TGTGCCAGCAGCACTATCTTCCAGGGGGACGCCTACGAGCAGTACTTC.

The rearrangement links TRBV5-1 to TRBJ2-3; D tentatively reads TRBD1 or TRBD2 (5 bases each). V was shortened by 4 bases and J by 0 bases, with 12 bases between the two germline ends. Germline values: CDR1 SGHRS, CDR2 YFSETQ. The CDR3 has 15 amino acids. CDR3 protein: CASSPGTVSTDTQYF. The DNA of the CDR3 is TGCGCCAGCAGCCCCGGGACGGTTAGCACAGATACGCAGTATTTT.

This clone was recorded only once. The rearrangement uses TRBV28 and TRBJ1-5; 9 bases match TRBD1. CDR1 is MDHEN and CDR2 is SYDVKM in the germline V gene. CDR3 size: 14 residues. V gave up 6 bases and J gave up 6 bases; unmatched junction bases: 6. Written as DNA, the CDR3 is TGTGCCAGCAGAGACAGGGGGGTAGGTCAGCCCCAGCATTTT. It specifies CASRDRGVGQPQHF.

The rearrangement joins TRBV6-5 to TRBJ2-5; 7 nucleotides line up with TRBD1. With 5 bases clipped from V and 4 bases from J, the junction kept 7 bases outside the gene matches. The CDR3 contains 14 residues. Germline CDR1 is MNHEY and CDR2 is SVGAGI. DNA of the CDR3: TGTGCCAGCAGTCGACAGGGTTTGGGAGAGACCCAGTACTTC. Its translation: CASSRQGLGETQYF.

The V gene is TRBV28, the J gene TRBJ1-1; no reliable D call. V was pared by 3 bases and J by 0 bases, with 11 bases between. The CDR3 contains 15 residues. The V gene's germline CDR1 is MDHEN and CDR2 SYDVKM. The DNA for the CDR3 is TGTGCCAGCAGTTTTAAGAGTCTAATGAACACTGAAGCTTTCTTT. This sequence encodes CASSFKSLMNTEAFF.

The chain employs TRBV5-1 and TRBJ1-2; no definite D call. Looked up from germline, CDR1 is SGHRS and CDR2 is YFSETQ. Trimming removed 4 bases from V and 8 bases from J, with 15 bases in between. The CDR3 loop spans 13 amino acids. The CDR3 reads CASSQRPSRGYTF. In DNA form, the CDR3 reads TGCGCCAGCAGCCAGAGGCCTAGCCGGGGCTACACCTTC.

As regards this clone: Other DNA variants within this sample encode the same CDR3. This chain uses TRBV5-1 with TRBJ1-1; no definite D call. CDR3 length: 13 residues. CDR1 is SGHRS, CDR2 YFSETQ, per germline. The V gene lost 0 bases and the J gene lost 1 base, with 4 bases spanning the gap. The CDR3: CASSLGRNTEAFF. The CDR3, as DNA: TGCGCCAGCAGCTTGGGAAGGAACACTGAAGCTTTCTTT.

This chain joins TRBV7-2 and TRBJ1-1; D not resolved. CDR1 and CDR2 from the germline V gene are SGHTA and FQGNSA. The CDR3 loop spans 13 amino acids. V shed 1 base and J shed 5 bases, with 8 bases lying between them. CDR3 DNA sequence: TGTGCCAGCAGCTTAGAAGGGTTTACTGAAGCTTTCTTT. This translates into CASSLEGFTEAFF.

The chain couples TRBV5-6 to TRBJ1-4; the D is unclear. V lost 5 bases to trimming and J lost 2 bases, with 13 bases between them. Germline V gene lookup returns CDR1 SGHDT and CDR2 YYEEEE. The CDR3 has 15 residues. The CDR3 DNA reads TGTGCCAGCAGTCAACGTCCCGGGACTAATGAAAAACTGTTTTTT. Translated: CASSQRPGTNEKLFF. Together with reference TRBV5-6 and TRBJ1-4, the CDR3 gives the full variable domain: DAGVTQSPTHLIKTRGQQVTLRCSPKSGHDTVSWYQQALGQGPQFIFQYYEEEERQRGNFPDRFSGHQFPNYSSELNVNALLLGDSALYLCASSQRPGTNEKLFFGSGTQLSVL.

The CDR3 spells CASSLVRTEWRRHSGNTIYF. DNA of the CDR3: TGTGCCAGCAGCTTAGTCCGGACTGAATGGAGGAGACACTCTGGAAACACCATATATTTT. This rearrangement joins TRBV7-4 to TRBJ1-3; D remains ambiguous. V lost 1 base and J lost 0, with 22 bases in between. The V gene's germline CDR1 is SGHVT and CDR2 SQSDAQ. This CDR3 contains 20 residues.

V and J are TRBV7-8 and TRBJ2-7, with 10 positions matching TRBD2. The CDR3 contains 16 residues. Per the germline V gene, CDR1 is SGHVS and CDR2 is FQNEAQ. The junction had 7 bases not matched to a gene; V was cut back by 5 bases and J by 0 bases. The CDR3 DNA is TGTGCCAGCAGCCGAGGACTAGCGGAGAGCTCCTACGAGCAGTACTTC. Protein sequence: CASSRGLAESSYEQYF. The complete variable domain, with remaining parts taken from reference TRBV7-8 and TRBJ2-7, reads GAGVSQSPRYKVAKRGQDVALRCDPISGHVSLFWYQQALGQGPEFLTYFQNEAQLDKSGLPSDRFFAERPEGSVSTLKIQRTQQEDSAVYLCASSRGLAESSYEQYFGPGTRLTVT.

The genes are TRBV12-3 or TRBV12-4 and TRBJ2-2; D remains unclear. There are 11 residues in the CDR3. The germline V and J ends were trimmed by 5 bases and 8 bases, with 6 bases remaining between them. CDR3 DNA: TGTGCCAGCAGTAACCGTGGGGAGCTGTTTTTT. It codes for CASSNRGELFF.

This clone was seen only a few times. V gene TRBV18 combines with J gene TRBJ2-1; D is unresolved. The V end lost 4 bases, the J end lost 2 bases, and 6 bases lay between the germline ends. The CDR3 is made up of 13 amino acids. Germline V gene lookup returns CDR1 KGHSH and CDR2 LQKENI. This CDR3 is CASSLGTYNEQFF. CDR3 coding DNA: TGTGCCAGCTCACTGGGAACCTACAATGAGCAGTTCTTC. The full variable domain, in which reference TRBV18 and TRBJ2-1 provide the parts outside the CDR3, is NAGVMQNPRHLVRRRGQEARLRCSPMKGHSHVYWYRQLPEEGLKFMVYLQKENIIDESGMPKERFSAEFPKEGPSILRIQQVVRGDSAAYFCASSLGTYNEQFFGPGTRLTVL.